This T cell receptor beta chain was retrieved from a study of blood T cells in healthy people across ages. Alongside a J-beta primer mix, a sample-barcoded 5' primer served in a second PCR lasting about 7 to 12 cycles. MiXCR, run by TCRdb on the 5' RACE reads, gives a single entry per CDR3 protein. The repertoire includes about 580,000 distinct CDR3 sequences, around 48% of them detected once, and around 25% sits in the top ten. All donors came from Russia, were Caucasian and healthy, and spanned ages about 6 to 95. The CDR3 spans 16 residues. After removal of 6 bases from V and 10 bases from J, the junction contained 20 bases not matched to a gene. Germline values: CDR1 SQVTM, CDR2 ANQGSEA.

The clonotype was recovered from a man at least 80 years old in good health. What was sequenced was blood. This chain uses TRBV29-1 with TRBJ2-3; 9 bases match TRBD2. The DNA of the CDR3 is TGCAGCGTGCAGCAGCGGGGGGACACAATACCCTGCTCGCAGTATTTT. Amino acid sequence: CSVQQRGDTIPCSQYF.